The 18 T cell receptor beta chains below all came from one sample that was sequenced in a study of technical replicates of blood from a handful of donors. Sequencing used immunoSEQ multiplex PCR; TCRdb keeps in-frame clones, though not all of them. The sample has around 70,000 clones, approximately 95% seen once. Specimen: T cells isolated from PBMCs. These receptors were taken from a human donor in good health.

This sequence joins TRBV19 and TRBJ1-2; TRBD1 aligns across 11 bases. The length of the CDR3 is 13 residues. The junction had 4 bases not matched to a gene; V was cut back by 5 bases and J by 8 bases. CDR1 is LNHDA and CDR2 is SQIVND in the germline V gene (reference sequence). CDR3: CASSWGQGDGYTF. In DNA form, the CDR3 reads TGTGCCAGTAGTTGGGGACAGGGGGACGGCTACACCTTC.

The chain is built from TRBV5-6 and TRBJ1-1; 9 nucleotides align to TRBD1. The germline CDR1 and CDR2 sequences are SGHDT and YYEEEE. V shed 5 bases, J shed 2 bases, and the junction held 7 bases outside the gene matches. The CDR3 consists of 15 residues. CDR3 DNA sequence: TGTGCCAGCAGGGGTGTGGGACAGGGAAACACTGAAGCTTTCTTT. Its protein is CASRGVGQGNTEAFF.

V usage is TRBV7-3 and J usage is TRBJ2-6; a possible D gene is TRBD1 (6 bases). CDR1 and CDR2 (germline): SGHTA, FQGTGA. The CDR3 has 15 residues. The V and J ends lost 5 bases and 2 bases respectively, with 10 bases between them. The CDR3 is CASSPQGPGANVLTF. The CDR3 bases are TGTGCCAGCAGCCCCCAGGGGCCTGGGGCCAACGTCCTGACTTTC.

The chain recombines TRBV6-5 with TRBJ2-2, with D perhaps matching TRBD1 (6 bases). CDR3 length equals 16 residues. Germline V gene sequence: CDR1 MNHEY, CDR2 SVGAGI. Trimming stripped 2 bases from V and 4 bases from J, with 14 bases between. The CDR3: CASSYLRGTGTGELFF. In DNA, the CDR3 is TGTGCCAGCAGTTACCTCAGGGGCACGGGCACCGGGGAGCTGTTTTTT.

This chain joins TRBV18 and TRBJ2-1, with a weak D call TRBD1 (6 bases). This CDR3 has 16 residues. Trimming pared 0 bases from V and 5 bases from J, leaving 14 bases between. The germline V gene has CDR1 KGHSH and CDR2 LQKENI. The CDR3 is CASSPPQGRTDNEQFF. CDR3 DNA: TGTGCCAGCTCACCACCGCAGGGGCGGACGGACAATGAGCAGTTCTTC.

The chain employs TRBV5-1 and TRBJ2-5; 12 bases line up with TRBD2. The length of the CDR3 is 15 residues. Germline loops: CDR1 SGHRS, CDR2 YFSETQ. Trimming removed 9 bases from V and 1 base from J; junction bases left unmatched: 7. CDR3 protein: CATGLAGTPQETQYF. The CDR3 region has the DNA TGCGCCACCGGACTAGCGGGGACTCCCCAAGAGACCCAGTACTTC.

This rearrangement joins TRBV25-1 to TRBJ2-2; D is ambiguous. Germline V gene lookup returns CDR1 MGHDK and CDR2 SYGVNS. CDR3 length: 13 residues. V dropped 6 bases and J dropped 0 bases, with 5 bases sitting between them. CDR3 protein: CASRQTNTGELFF. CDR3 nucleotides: TGTGCCAGCAGACAAACGAACACCGGGGAGCTGTTTTTT.

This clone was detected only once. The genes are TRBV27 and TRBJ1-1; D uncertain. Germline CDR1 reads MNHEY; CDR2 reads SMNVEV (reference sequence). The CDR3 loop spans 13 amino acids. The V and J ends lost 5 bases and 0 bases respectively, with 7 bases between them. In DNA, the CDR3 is TGTGCCAGCAGTCCCTCGGTGAACACTGAAGCTTTCTTT. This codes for CASSPSVNTEAFF.

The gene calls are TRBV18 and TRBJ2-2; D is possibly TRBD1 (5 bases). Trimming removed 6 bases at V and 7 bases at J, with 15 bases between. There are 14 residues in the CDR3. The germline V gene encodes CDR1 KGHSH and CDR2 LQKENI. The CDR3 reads CASSPKGRDGELFF. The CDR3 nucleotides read TGTGCCAGCTCGCCCAAGGGGCGTGACGGGGAGCTGTTTTTT.

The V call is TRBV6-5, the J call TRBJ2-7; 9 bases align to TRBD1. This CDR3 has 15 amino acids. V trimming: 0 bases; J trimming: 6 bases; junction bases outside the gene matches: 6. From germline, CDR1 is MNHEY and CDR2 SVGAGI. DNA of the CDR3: TGTGCCAGCAGTTACTCCGAGACAGGGGGAGGCGAGCAGTACTTC. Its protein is CASSYSETGGGEQYF.

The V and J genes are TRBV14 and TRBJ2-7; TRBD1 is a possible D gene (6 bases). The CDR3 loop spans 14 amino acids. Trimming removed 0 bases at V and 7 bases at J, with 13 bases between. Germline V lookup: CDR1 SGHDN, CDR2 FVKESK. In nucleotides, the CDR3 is TGTGCCAGCAGCCAAGATCGTACAGGGCGGGAGCAGTACTTC. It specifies CASSQDRTGREQYF.

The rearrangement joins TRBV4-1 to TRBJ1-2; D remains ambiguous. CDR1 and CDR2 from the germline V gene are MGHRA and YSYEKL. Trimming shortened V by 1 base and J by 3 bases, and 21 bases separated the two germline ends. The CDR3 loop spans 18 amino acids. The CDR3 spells CASSQGPVLSRKDYGYTF. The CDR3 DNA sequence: TGCGCCAGCAGCCAAGGTCCGGTTCTAAGCCGCAAAGACTATGGCTACACCTTC.

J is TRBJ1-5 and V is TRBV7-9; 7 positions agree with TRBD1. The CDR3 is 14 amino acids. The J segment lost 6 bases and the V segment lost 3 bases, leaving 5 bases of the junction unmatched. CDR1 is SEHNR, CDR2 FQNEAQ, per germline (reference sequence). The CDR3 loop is CASSFGTAGQPQHF. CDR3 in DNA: TGTGCCAGCAGCTTCGGGACAGCGGGTCAGCCCCAGCATTTT.

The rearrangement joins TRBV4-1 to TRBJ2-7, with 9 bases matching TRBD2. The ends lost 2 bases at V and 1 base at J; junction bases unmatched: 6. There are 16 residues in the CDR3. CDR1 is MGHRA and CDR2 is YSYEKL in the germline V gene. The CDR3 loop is CASSQQSLAGSYEQYF. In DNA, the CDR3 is TGCGCCAGCAGCCAACAATCACTAGCGGGTTCCTACGAGCAGTACTTC.

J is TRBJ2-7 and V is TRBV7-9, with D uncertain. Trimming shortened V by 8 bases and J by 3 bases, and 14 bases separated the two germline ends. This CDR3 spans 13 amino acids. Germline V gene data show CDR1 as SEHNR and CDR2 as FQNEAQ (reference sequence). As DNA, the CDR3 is TGTGCCAGCGCCACCGACATCCTCTACGAGCAGTACTTC. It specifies CASATDILYEQYF.

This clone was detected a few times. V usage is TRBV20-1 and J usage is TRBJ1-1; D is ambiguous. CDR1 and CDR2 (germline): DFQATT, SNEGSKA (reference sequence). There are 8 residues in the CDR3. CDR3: CGAPEAFF. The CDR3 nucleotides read TGCGGAGCACCAGAAGCTTTCTTT.

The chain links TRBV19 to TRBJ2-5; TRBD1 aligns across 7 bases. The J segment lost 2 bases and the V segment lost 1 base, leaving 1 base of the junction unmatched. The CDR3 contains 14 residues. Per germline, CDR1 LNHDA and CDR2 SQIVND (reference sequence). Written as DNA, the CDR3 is TGTGCCAGTAGTATAGGGGGACAGCAAGAGACCCAGTACTTC. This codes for CASSIGGQQETQYF.

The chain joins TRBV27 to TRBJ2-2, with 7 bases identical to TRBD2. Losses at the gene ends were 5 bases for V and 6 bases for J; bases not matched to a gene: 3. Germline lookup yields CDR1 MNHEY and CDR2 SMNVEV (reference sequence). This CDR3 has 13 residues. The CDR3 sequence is CASSPGGAGELFF. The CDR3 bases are TGTGCCAGCAGTCCGGGGGGAGCCGGGGAGCTGTTTTTT.